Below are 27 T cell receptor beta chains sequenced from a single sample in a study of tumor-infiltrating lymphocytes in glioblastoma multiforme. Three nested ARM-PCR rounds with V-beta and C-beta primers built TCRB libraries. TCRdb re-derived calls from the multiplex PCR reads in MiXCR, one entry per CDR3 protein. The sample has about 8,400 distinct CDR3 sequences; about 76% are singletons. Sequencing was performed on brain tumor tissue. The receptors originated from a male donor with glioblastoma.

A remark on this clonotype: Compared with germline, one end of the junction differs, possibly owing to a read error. DNA for the CDR3: TGTGCCAGCAGCTTAGATAGTGGGAATGAGGCGTCCTTC. It encodes CASSLDSGNEASF. The V call is TRBV11-2, the J call TRBJ2-1, with D unresolved. The germline V gene encodes CDR1 SGHAT and CDR2 FQNNGV. The CDR3 spans 13 residues.

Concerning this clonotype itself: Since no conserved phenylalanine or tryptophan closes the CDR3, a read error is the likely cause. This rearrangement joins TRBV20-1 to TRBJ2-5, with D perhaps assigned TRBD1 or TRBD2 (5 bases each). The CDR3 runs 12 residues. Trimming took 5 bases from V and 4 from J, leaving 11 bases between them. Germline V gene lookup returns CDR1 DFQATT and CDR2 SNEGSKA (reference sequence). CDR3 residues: CSAQWGRETQYS. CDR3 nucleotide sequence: TGCAGTGCTCAATGGGGGAGAGAGACCCAGTACTCC.

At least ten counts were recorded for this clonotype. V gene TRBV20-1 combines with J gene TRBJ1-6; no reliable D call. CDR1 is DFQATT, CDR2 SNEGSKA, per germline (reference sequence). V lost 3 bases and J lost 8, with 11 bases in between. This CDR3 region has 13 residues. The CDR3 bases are TGCAGTGCTAGGGTAATCACGGATTCACCCCTCCACTTT. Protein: CSARVITDSPLHF.

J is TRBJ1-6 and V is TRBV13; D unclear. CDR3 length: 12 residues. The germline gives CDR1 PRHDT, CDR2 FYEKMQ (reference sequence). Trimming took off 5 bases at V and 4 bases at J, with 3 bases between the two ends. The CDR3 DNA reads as TGTGCCAGCAGCCTTTATAATTCACCCCTCCACTTT. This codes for CASSLYNSPLHF. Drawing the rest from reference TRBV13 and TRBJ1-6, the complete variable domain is AAGVIQSPRHLIKEKRETATLKCYPIPRHDTVYWYQQGPGQDPQFLISFYEKMQSDKGSIPDRFSAQQFSDYHSELNMSSLELGDSALYFCASSLYNSPLHFGNGTRLTVT.

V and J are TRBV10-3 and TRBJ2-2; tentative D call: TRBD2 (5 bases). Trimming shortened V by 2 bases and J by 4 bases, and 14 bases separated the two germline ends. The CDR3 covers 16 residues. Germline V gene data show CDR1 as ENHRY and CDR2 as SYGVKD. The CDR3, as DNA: TGTGCCATCAGTGAGCCAGAACGGGGAACCACCGGGGAGCTGTTTTTT. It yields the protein CAISEPERGTTGELFF.

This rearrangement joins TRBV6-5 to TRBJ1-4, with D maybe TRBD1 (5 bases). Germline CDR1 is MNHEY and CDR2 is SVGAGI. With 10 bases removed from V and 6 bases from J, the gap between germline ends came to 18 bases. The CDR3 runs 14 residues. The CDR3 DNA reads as TGTGCCAACAGGCAGAGGGGCGGGGATGAAAAACTGTTTTTT. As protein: CANRQRGGDEKLFF.

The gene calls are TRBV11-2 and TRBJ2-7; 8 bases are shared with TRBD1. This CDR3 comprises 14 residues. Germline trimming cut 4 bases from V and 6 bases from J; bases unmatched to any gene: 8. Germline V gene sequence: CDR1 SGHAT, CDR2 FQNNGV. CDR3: CASSSDRVGLEQYF. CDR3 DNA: TGTGCCAGCAGCTCGGACAGGGTCGGGCTCGAGCAGTACTTC.

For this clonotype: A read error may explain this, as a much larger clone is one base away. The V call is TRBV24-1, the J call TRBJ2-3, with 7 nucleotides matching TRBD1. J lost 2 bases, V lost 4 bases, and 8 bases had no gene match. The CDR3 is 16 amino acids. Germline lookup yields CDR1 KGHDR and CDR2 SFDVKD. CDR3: CATSDSRGGVTDTQYF. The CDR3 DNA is TGTGCCACCAGTGACTCCAGAGGGGGCGTCACAGATACGCAGTATTTT.

The CDR3 loop is CAVSLQGNTIYF. CDR3 in DNA: TGTGCCGTCAGTTTACAGGGCAACACCATATATTTT. This chain joins TRBV6-6 and TRBJ1-3; tentatively, D is TRBD1 (6 bases). V gave up 11 bases and J gave up 7 bases, with 15 bases separating them. The CDR3 covers 12 residues. CDR1 is MNHNY, CDR2 SVGAGI, per germline (reference sequence).

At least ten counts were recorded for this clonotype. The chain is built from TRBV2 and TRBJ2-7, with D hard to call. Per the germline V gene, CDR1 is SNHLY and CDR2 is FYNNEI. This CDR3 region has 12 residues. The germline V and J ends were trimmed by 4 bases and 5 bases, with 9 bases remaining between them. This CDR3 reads CASSVGANEQYF. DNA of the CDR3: TGTGCCAGCAGTGTAGGCGCGAACGAGCAGTACTTC. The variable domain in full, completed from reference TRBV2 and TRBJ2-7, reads EPEVTQTPSHQVTQMGQEVILRCVPISNHLYFYWYRQILGQKVEFLVSFYNNEISEKSEIFDDQFSVERPDGSNFTLKIRSTKLEDSAMYFCASSVGANEQYFGPGTRLTVT.

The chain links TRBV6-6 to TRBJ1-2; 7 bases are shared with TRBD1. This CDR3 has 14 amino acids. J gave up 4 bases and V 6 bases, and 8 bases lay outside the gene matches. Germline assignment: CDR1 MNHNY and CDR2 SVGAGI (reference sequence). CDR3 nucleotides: TGTGCCAGCAGACTAGACAGGGCTGGCTATGGCTACACCTTC. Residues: CASRLDRAGYGYTF.

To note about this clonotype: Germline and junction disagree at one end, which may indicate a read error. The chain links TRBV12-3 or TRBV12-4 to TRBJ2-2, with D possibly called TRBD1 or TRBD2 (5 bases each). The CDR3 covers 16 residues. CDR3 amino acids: CARRSTGRSNTRELFF. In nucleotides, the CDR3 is TGTGCCAGGAGAAGCACGGGACGGTCGAACACCAGGGAGCTGTTTTTT.

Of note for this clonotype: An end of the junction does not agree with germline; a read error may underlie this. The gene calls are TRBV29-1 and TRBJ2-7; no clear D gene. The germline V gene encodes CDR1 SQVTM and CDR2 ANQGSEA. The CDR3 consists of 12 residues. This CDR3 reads CGVEGNRYEQYF. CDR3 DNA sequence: TGCGGCGTTGAAGGGAACCGATACGAGCAGTACTTC.

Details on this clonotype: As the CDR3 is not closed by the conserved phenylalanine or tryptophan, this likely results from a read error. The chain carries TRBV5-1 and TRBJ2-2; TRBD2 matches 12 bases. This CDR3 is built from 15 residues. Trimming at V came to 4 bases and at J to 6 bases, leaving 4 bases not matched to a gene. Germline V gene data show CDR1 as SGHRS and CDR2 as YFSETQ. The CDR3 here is CASSGTSGWSGELFI. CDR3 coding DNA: TGCGCCAGCAGCGGGACTAGCGGGTGGTCCGGGGAGCTGTTTATT.

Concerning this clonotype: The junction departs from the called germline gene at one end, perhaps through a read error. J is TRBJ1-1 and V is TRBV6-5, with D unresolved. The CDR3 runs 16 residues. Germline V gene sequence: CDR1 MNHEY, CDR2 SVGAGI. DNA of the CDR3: TGTGCCAGCTGTTACTCAAGCAAGACGCGGAGCACTGAGGCTTTCTTT. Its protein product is CASCYSSKTRSTEAFF.

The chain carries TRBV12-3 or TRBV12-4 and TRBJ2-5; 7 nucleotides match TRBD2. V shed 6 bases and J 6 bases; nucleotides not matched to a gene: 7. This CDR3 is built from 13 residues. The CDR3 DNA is TGTGCCAGCAGCGGCGCAGCGGGACAGACCCAGTACTTC. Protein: CASSGAAGQTQYF.

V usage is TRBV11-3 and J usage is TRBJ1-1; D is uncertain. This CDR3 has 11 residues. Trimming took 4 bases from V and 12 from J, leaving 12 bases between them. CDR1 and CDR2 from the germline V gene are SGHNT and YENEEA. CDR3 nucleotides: TGTGCCAGCAGCTCTCAATTAGGGACTTTCTTT. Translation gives CASSSQLGTFF.

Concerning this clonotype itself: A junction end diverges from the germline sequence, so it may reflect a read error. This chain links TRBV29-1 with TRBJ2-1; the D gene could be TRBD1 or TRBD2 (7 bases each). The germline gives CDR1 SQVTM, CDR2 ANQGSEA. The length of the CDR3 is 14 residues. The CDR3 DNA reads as TGTAGCGTTGGGGGGGGGCAGGGGGGCAATGAGCAGTTTTTC. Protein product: CSVGGGQGGNEQFF.

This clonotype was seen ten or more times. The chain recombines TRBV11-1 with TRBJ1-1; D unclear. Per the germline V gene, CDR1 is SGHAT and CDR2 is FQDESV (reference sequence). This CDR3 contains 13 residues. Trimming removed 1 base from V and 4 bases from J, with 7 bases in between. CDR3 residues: CASSLGSLTEAFF. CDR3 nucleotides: TGTGCCAGCAGCTTAGGGTCTCTCACTGAAGCTTTCTTT.

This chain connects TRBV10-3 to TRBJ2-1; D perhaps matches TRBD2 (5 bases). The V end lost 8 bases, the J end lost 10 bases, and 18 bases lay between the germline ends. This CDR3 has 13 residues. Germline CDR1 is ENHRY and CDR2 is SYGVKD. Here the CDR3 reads CAIGEPNSGEQFF. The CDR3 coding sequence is TGTGCCATCGGAGAACCTAACTCGGGGGAGCAGTTCTTC.

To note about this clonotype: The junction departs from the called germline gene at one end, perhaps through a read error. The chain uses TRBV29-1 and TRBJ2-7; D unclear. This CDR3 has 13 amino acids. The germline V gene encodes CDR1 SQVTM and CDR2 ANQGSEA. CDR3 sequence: CGVRTCDSYEQYF. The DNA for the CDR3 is TGCGGCGTCCGAACTTGCGACTCCTACGAGCAGTACTTC.

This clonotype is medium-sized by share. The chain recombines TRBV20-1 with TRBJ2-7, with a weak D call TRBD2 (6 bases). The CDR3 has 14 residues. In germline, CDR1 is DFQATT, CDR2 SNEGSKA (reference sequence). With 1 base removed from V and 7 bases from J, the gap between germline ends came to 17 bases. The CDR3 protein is CSARAPGLSEEQYF. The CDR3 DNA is TGCAGTGCTAGAGCCCCGGGACTCTCGGAGGAGCAGTACTTC.

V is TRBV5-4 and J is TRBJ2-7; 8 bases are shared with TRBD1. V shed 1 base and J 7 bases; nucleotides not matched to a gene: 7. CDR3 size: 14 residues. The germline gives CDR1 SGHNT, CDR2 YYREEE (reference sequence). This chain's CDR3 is CASSLRTGIGEQYF. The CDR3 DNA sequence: TGTGCCAGCAGCTTGAGGACAGGGATCGGGGAGCAGTACTTC.

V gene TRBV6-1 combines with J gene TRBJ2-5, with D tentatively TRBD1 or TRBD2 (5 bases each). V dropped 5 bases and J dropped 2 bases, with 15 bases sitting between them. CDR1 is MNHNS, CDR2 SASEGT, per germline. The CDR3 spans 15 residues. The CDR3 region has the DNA TGTGCCAGCAGTTACACCGGGACGGTACAAGAGACCCAGTACTTC. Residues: CASSYTGTVQETQYF.

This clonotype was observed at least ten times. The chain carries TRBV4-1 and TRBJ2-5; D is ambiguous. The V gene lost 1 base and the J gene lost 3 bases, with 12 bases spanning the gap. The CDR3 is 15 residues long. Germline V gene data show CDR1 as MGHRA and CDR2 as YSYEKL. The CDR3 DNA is TGCGCCAGCAGCCAAGGGGCAAGGGCGGAAGAGACCCAGTACTTC. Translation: CASSQGARAEETQYF.

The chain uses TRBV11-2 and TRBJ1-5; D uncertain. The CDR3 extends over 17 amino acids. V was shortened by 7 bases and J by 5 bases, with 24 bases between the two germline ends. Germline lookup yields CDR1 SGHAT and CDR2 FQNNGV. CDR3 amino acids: CASTPSFGQAGDQPQHF. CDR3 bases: TGTGCCAGCACCCCCTCATTCGGCCAAGCGGGCGATCAGCCCCAGCATTTT. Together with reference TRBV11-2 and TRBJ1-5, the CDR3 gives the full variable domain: EAGVAQSPRYKIIEKRQSVAFWCNPISGHATLYWYQQILGQGPKLLIQFQNNGVVDDSQLPKDRFSAERLKGVDSTLKIQPAKLEDSAVYLCASTPSFGQAGDQPQHFGDGTRLSIL.

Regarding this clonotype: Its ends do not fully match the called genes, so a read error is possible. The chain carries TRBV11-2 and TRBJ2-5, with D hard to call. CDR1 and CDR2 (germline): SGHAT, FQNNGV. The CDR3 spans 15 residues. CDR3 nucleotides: TGTGTCAGCAGCTTAGTATTGGGTTTGCAAGAGACCCAGTACTTC. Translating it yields CVSSLVLGLQETQYF.